Below are 8 T cell receptor beta chains sequenced from a single sample in a study of shared clonotypes between healthy human individuals. Clones were read by immunoSEQ multiplex PCR, and TCRdb kept only the in-frame ones, dropping some. The sample comprises under 1,100,000 clones, 75% of which are singletons, and nearly 1.5% rests with the top ten. The specimen sequenced was memory CD4+ T cells sorted from blood. Regarding subset: CD45RA-negative fraction. These receptors were obtained from a man aged 18 to 29 in good health.

This chain joins TRBV19 and TRBJ2-2, with D perhaps TRBD2 (6 bases). CDR1 and CDR2 from the germline V gene are LNHDA and SQIVND (reference sequence). Trimming stripped 3 bases from V and 5 bases from J, with 13 bases between. This CDR3 spans 15 amino acids. The CDR3, as DNA: TGTGCCAGTAGTATTCTGTTGCGGGATACCGGGGAGCTGTTTTTT. This sequence encodes CASSILLRDTGELFF.

This clone has a count of ten or more. The chain has TRBV4-2 and TRBJ2-2, with 11 bases identical to TRBD2. CDR1 LGHNA and CDR2 YNFKEQ come from the germline V gene. The length of the CDR3 is 15 residues. The trim removed 9 bases at V and 7 bases at J, leaving 10 bases unmatched. CDR3 loop: CASFRTSGGGGELFF. In DNA form, the CDR3 reads TGTGCCAGTTTTCGCACTAGCGGGGGTGGCGGGGAGCTGTTTTTT.

A few counts support this clone. V gene TRBV5-4 combines with J gene TRBJ1-3; D is perhaps TRBD1 (5 bases). The CDR3 totals 14 residues. Trimming took off 4 bases at V and 1 base at J, with 9 bases between the two ends. Per the germline V gene, CDR1 is SGHNT and CDR2 is YYREEE (reference sequence). This CDR3 reads CASSTRASGNTIYF. The CDR3 nucleotides are TGTGCCAGCAGCACCAGGGCATCTGGAAACACCATATATTTT.

The rearrangement joins TRBV7-2 to TRBJ1-6; a weak D match, TRBD1 (5 bases). Between the trimmed V and J ends, which lost 1 base and 7 bases, there was a span of 14 bases. The CDR3 contains 16 residues. The germline gives CDR1 SGHTA, CDR2 FQGNSA. The CDR3 DNA reads as TGTGCCAGCAGCTTAGAGAGGGGTCTGGGGAATTCACCCCTCCACTTT. Protein: CASSLERGLGNSPLHF.

The V and J genes are TRBV25-1 and TRBJ2-5; 8 nucleotides match TRBD1. This CDR3 region has 17 residues. Trimming removed 3 bases from V and 5 bases from J; junction bases left unmatched: 14. CDR1 MGHDK and CDR2 SYGVNS come from the germline V gene. CDR3 region: CASSDYALTGGRETQYF. DNA for the CDR3: TGTGCCAGCAGTGACTATGCCTTAACAGGGGGGAGGGAGACCCAGTACTTC.

The gene calls are TRBV5-5 and TRBJ2-1; D is perhaps TRBD1 (5 bases). Trimming stripped 4 bases from V and 0 bases from J, with 14 bases between. CDR3 size: 16 residues. Germline values: CDR1 SGHKS, CDR2 YYEKEE (reference sequence). The DNA of the CDR3 is TGTGCCAGCAGCCGAGAGGCAGGGAACTCCTACAATGAGCAGTTCTTC. Translating it yields CASSREAGNSYNEQFF.

The genes are TRBV7-9 and TRBJ2-7, with a possible D match to TRBD2 (5 bases). Trimming left V 7 bases short and J 6 bases short, with 16 bases between. The CDR3 is 13 residues long. The germline V gene has CDR1 SEHNR and CDR2 FQNEAQ (reference sequence). CDR3 in amino acids: CASTPPTGFEQYF. The CDR3 nucleotides read TGTGCCAGCACCCCTCCTACGGGGTTCGAGCAGTACTTC.

V gene TRBV28 combines with J gene TRBJ1-2, with D tentatively TRBD1 (5 bases). Trimming left V 5 bases short and J 0 bases short, with 10 bases between. CDR1 is MDHEN, CDR2 SYDVKM, per germline. The CDR3 is made up of 14 amino acids. In DNA, the CDR3 is TGTGCCAGCAGTGGGGCTGGAGCTAACTATGGCTACACCTTC. It codes for CASSGAGANYGYTF.